These 20 T cell receptor beta chains were all obtained from the same sample, sequenced in a study of blood T cell repertoires in COVID-19. Method: immunoSEQ multiplex PCR; TCRdb's copy keeps in-frame clones and lacks some. This repertoire shows more than 85,000 clones, less than 85% found once; its top ten account for 35% to 45%. The specimen was peripheral blood. These receptor sequences come from an elderly man with acute or convalescent COVID-19.

There are a few counts of this clone. The chain uses TRBV29-1 and TRBJ1-2; 10 bases fit TRBD1. The germline CDR1 and CDR2 sequences are SQVTM and ANQGSEA. The CDR3 length is 14 residues. After removal of 6 bases from V and 4 bases from J, the junction contained 8 bases not matched to a gene. The CDR3 spells CSVSTGTGAYGYTF. Written as DNA, the CDR3 is TGCAGCGTCTCCACCGGGACAGGGGCCTATGGCTACACCTTC.

The gene calls are TRBV30 and TRBJ2-5; D remains unclear. V lost 0 bases, J lost 5 bases, and 10 bases lay in between. CDR1 GTSNPN and CDR2 SVGIG come from the germline V gene (reference sequence). The CDR3 sequence is 13 residues long. The CDR3 sequence: CAWSVSQRETQYF. Here the CDR3 DNA reads TGTGCCTGGAGTGTAAGTCAGAGGGAGACCCAGTACTTC.

The genes are TRBV27 and TRBJ2-5, with 7 nucleotides matching TRBD1. This CDR3 is 14 amino acids long. Germline V gene sequence: CDR1 MNHEY, CDR2 SMNVEV (reference sequence). The V and J ends lost 4 bases and 4 bases, in that order; junction bases with no gene match: 6. CDR3 amino acids: CASSYSSGGETQYF. The CDR3 nucleotides read TGTGCCAGCAGTTATTCCTCAGGGGGAGAGACCCAGTACTTC.

The rearrangement links TRBV29-1 to TRBJ2-7, with TRBD1 matching 8 bases. V lost 5 bases, J lost 0 bases, and 6 bases stayed unmatched. The CDR3 loop spans 14 amino acids. Germline V gene sequence: CDR1 SQVTM, CDR2 ANQGSEA. The DNA for the CDR3 is TGCAGCGTTTCAGGGACAGGTAGCTCCTACGAGCAGTACTTC. Translation gives CSVSGTGSSYEQYF.

The rearrangement joins TRBV12-3 or TRBV12-4 to TRBJ1-5, with 8 positions matching TRBD1. Trimming took 5 bases from V and 11 from J; bases not matched to a gene: 8. The length of the CDR3 is 13 residues. CDR3 protein: CASSETGDSSQHF. CDR3 coding DNA: TGTGCCAGCAGTGAGACAGGGGATTCGTCCCAGCATTTT.

The chain carries TRBV6-5 and TRBJ2-7; 8 nucleotides align to TRBD2. CDR1 is MNHEY and CDR2 is SVGAGI in the germline V gene. The CDR3 length is 14 residues. V shed 6 bases and J 2 bases; nucleotides not matched to a gene: 6. The CDR3 reads CASRRGAATYEQYF. The CDR3 DNA follows: TGTGCCAGCAGGCGGGGGGCAGCTACCTACGAGCAGTACTTC.

This sequence joins TRBV19 and TRBJ1-3, with a tentative D call TRBD1 (5 bases). Per germline, CDR1 LNHDA and CDR2 SQIVND (reference sequence). V lost 4 bases and J 2 bases, leaving 18 bases between the germline ends. The CDR3 has 17 residues. The CDR3 loop is CASSTSGRGEAGNTIYF. The DNA for the CDR3 is TGTGCCAGTAGTACAAGTGGAAGGGGTGAGGCTGGAAACACCATATATTTT.

V and J are TRBV11-2 and TRBJ1-1; 9 bases map to TRBD1. Germline CDR1 and CDR2: SGHAT and FQNNGV. The CDR3 has 15 amino acids. V was clipped by 5 bases and J by 4 bases; unmatched bases: 8. The CDR3 DNA reads TGTGCCAGCAGCCTCCGGACAGGGGTGGCCACTGAAGCTTTCTTT. Its protein is CASSLRTGVATEAFF.

This clone was picked up one time. V usage is TRBV6-1 and J usage is TRBJ2-5, with D possibly TRBD1 on 5 matching bases. The CDR3 runs 14 residues. The V end lost 2 bases, the J end lost 3 bases, and 10 bases lay between the germline ends. The germline V gene has CDR1 MNHNS and CDR2 SASEGT. The CDR3, as DNA: TGTGCCAGCAGTGAATCGGCAGGGAAAGAGACCCAGTACTTC. The encoded protein is CASSESAGKETQYF.

This sequence joins TRBV19 and TRBJ2-6, with D tentatively TRBD1 (6 bases). The CDR3 sequence is 15 residues long. The germline gives CDR1 LNHDA, CDR2 SQIVND (reference sequence). V lost 10 bases and J lost 0, with 13 bases in between. DNA of the CDR3: TGTGCCATCTCGACAGGCCTCTCTGGGGCCAACGTCCTGACTTTC. Amino acid sequence: CAISTGLSGANVLTF. The entire variable domain, with the rest obtained from reference TRBV19 and TRBJ2-6, is as follows: DGGITQSPKYLFRKEGQNVTLSCEQNLNHDAMYWYRQDPGQGLRLIYYSQIVNDFQKGDIAEGYSVSREKKESFPLTVTSAQKNPTAFYLCAISTGLSGANVLTFGAGSRLTVL.

V usage is TRBV5-5 and J usage is TRBJ2-7; D is unclear. The CDR3 length is 14 residues. V lost 0 bases, J lost 2 bases, and 9 bases lay in between. The germline V gene has CDR1 SGHKS and CDR2 YYEKEE (reference sequence). CDR3: CASSLEWAAYEQYF. CDR3 nucleotides: TGTGCCAGCAGCTTGGAGTGGGCCGCCTACGAGCAGTACTTC.

J is TRBJ2-5 and V is TRBV2; no reliable D call. This CDR3 is 11 amino acids long. Per the germline V gene, CDR1 is SNHLY and CDR2 is FYNNEI. The ends were cut back, 3 bases at V and 5 bases at J, with 4 bases in the middle. The CDR3: CASSESETQYF. DNA of the CDR3: TGTGCCAGCAGTGAGAGTGAGACCCAGTACTTC.

The V call is TRBV28, the J call TRBJ1-4; D not certain. Germline values: CDR1 MDHEN, CDR2 SYDVKM. The CDR3 is 14 amino acids. V was pared by 6 bases and J by 5 bases, with 13 bases between. CDR3 DNA: TGTGCCAGCAGGGCGGCTCCATTAAATGAAAAACTGTTTTTT. Amino acid sequence: CASRAAPLNEKLFF.

The CDR3 spells CASSLGTGNVQYF. As DNA, the CDR3 is TGTGCCAGCAGCTTAGGGACAGGGAACGTGCAGTACTTC. This chain joins TRBV11-3 and TRBJ2-7; 8 bases match TRBD1. The CDR3 sequence is 13 residues long. The ends lost 1 base at V and 9 bases at J; junction bases unmatched: 5. Per germline, CDR1 SGHNT and CDR2 YENEEA.

The rearrangement uses TRBV5-1 and TRBJ2-5; D unresolved. V was pared by 4 bases and J by 1 base, with 5 bases between. CDR3 size: 12 residues. Germline V gives CDR1 SGHRS, CDR2 YFSETQ. CDR3 loop: CASSDTQETQYF. The CDR3, as DNA: TGCGCCAGCAGCGACACCCAAGAGACCCAGTACTTC.

This rearrangement joins TRBV9 to TRBJ2-1; TRBD2 is a possible D gene (6 bases). The CDR3 totals 15 residues. Germline V lookup: CDR1 SGDLS, CDR2 YYNGEE. V shed 0 bases and J shed 0 bases, with 7 bases lying between them. The CDR3 bases are TGTGCCAGCAGCGTAGTCGGGAGCTCCTACAATGAGCAGTTCTTC. Amino acid sequence: CASSVVGSSYNEQFF.

The CDR3 bases are TGCGCCAGCAGCTTGGTTTCTCCCGGGACAGGGGGAGAGACCCAGTACTTC. Its translation: CASSLVSPGTGGETQYF. This sequence joins TRBV5-1 and TRBJ2-5; 11 bases align to TRBD1. The germline V gene has CDR1 SGHRS and CDR2 YFSETQ. CDR3 length: 17 residues. V shed 0 bases, J shed 4 bases, and the junction held 8 bases outside the gene matches.

This clone was observed a few times. The rearrangement uses TRBV6-5 and TRBJ1-2; D possibly corresponds to TRBD1 (6 bases). V shed 0 bases and J shed 7 bases, with 15 bases lying between them. The germline V gene has CDR1 MNHEY and CDR2 SVGAGI. The CDR3 is made up of 15 amino acids. The DNA of the CDR3 is TGTGCCAGCAGTTACTCGTACGGAGCCAGGGGTGGCTACACCTTC. This codes for CASSYSYGARGGYTF.

The V and J genes are TRBV6-5 and TRBJ1-2; no definite D call. Germline V CDR1 and CDR2: MNHEY, SVGAGI. The CDR3 has 16 amino acids. The germline V and J ends were trimmed by 0 bases and 4 bases, with 15 bases remaining between them. CDR3 DNA: TGTGCCAGCAGTTACTCGAGTCTGGGAGTTACCTATGGCTACACCTTC. This sequence encodes CASSYSSLGVTYGYTF.

V usage is TRBV28 and J usage is TRBJ1-1; 7 nucleotides match TRBD1. Germline-derived CDR1 and CDR2 are MDHEN and SYDVKM. Losses at the gene ends were 8 bases for V and 4 bases for J; bases not matched to a gene: 4. The CDR3 runs to 12 residues. The CDR3 loop reads CASATGLTEAFF. For the CDR3, the DNA is TGTGCCAGCGCGACAGGGCTCACTGAAGCTTTCTTT.